This TCR beta chain came from a study of T cell repertoires in cytomegalovirus infection. Study-wide context: The study used recently identified HLA-C-restricted and well-studied HLA-B-restricted CMV epitopes. Public TCR beta signatures indicated both CMV infection and matching HLA type.

TCRdb called the reads again in MiXCR, with one record for every CDR3 protein. The data hold about a million distinct CDR3 sequences, with around 29% observed a single time. Germline V gene data show CDR1 as MNHEY and CDR2 as SMNVEV (reference sequence). V lost 3 bases to trimming and J lost 2 bases, with 17 bases between them. The CDR3 extends over 17 amino acids. Of note for this clonotype: Its antigen is as yet unknown.

General observations from the study: The study found HLA-C-restricted CMV-specific TCR beta clonotypes dominating the ex vivo response. Cumulative frequency of public TCR beta families picked out carriers of CMV plus the relevant HLA.

The sequence was obtained from a human donor in good health (CMV status not recorded). Some clones in this sample may be carry-over from other donors' samples. This material consisted of cultured CD8+ T cells from PBMCs, taken from culture after CMV antigen stimulation. The V and J genes are TRBV27 and TRBJ1-5, with a possible D match to TRBD1 (5 bases). The CDR3 is CASSFLWVGDGNQPQHF. In DNA form, the CDR3 reads TGTGCCAGCAGTTTTCTGTGGGTAGGGGATGGCAATCAGCCCCAGCATTTT.